One and the same sample provided the 4 T cell receptor beta chains below, sequenced in a study of T cells in Graves' hyperthyroidism and ophthalmopathy. Amplification yielded TCR beta CDR3 regions, with RNA transcripts as the source. Initially, a first-round RT-PCR of the TCR CDR3 employed the HTBI primer set. TCRdb reprocessed the multiplex PCR reads with MiXCR, giving one entry per CDR3 protein. Of some 200,000 distinct CDR3 sequences in the sample, roughly a sixth were seen once. Sequenced material: blood. The source of these receptors is a woman aged 45-65 years with Graves' hyperthyroidism.

The chain is built from TRBV5-1 and TRBJ2-1, with 10 bases matching TRBD2. The CDR3 runs to 16 residues. Germline assignment: CDR1 SGHRS and CDR2 YFSETQ. Trimming removed 0 bases from V and 10 bases from J; junction bases left unmatched: 10. CDR3 nucleotides: TGCGCCAGCAGCTTGGTCGTGGCTAGCGGGGGACGGGAGCAGTTCTTC. Residues: CASSLVVASGGREQFF.

This clonotype was recorded at least ten times. The V call is TRBV11-2, the J call TRBJ1-1; D gene ambiguous. Trimming shortened V by 1 base and J by 4 bases, and 10 bases separated the two germline ends. Germline CDR1 SGHAT, CDR2 FQNNGV. The CDR3 length is 14 residues. The CDR3 protein is CASSLAGLVTEAFF. CDR3 coding DNA: TGTGCCAGCAGCTTAGCAGGACTAGTCACTGAAGCTTTCTTT.

The J gene is TRBJ2-1, the V gene TRBV7-3; 8 nucleotides align to TRBD2. Germline CDR1 is SGHTA and CDR2 is FQGTGA. The CDR3 is 17 residues long. V dropped 1 base and J dropped 5; count of bases not matched to a gene: 10. The CDR3 nucleotides are TGTGCCAGCAGCTTAAACAACCCGGGAGGGGGGGACAATGAGCAGTTCTTC. Residues: CASSLNNPGGGDNEQFF.

In its sample, this clonotype was seen many times. The gene calls are TRBV7-9 and TRBJ2-3; 8 positions agree with TRBD2. CDR3 length: 15 amino acids. After removal of 1 base from V and 5 bases from J, the junction contained 5 bases not matched to a gene. CDR1 SEHNR and CDR2 FQNEAQ come from the germline V gene (reference sequence). CDR3: CASSLVGTSGDTQYF. The CDR3 region has the DNA TGTGCCAGCAGCTTAGTGGGTACTAGCGGAGATACGCAGTATTTT.